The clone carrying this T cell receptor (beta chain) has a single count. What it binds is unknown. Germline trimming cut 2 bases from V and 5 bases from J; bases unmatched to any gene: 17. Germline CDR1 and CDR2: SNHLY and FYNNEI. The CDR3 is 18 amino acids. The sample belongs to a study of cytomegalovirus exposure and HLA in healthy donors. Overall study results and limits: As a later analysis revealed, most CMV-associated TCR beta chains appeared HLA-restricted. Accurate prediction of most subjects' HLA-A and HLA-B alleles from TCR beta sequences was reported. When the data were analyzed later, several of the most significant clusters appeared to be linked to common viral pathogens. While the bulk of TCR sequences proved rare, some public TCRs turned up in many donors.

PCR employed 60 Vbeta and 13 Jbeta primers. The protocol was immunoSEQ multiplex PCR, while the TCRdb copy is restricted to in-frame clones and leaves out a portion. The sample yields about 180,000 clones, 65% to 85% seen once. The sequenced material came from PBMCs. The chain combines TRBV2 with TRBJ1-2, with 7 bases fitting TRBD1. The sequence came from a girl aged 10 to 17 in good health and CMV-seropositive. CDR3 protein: CASSERRTGALSGYGYTF. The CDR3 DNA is TGTGCCAGCAGTGAACGGAGAACAGGGGCCCTTTCCGGGTATGGCTACACCTTC.